This section outlines one TCR beta chain sequence together with its context. Seattle researchers signed up patients amid active infection and tracked them longitudinally. These data originate in a study of blood T cell repertoires in COVID-19. Study as a whole: COVID-19 samples from acute and convalescent phases originated in the United States, Italy and Spain. PBMCs, B-cell-depleted T cells, or T cells were the source of the cDNA or gDNA that made up the material.

Original analysis: Reference gene primer amplification gave estimated nucleated cell counts. The protocol was immunoSEQ multiplex PCR, while the TCRdb copy is restricted to in-frame clones and leaves out a portion. V, J and clone size reflect that table, while D and trimming were determined from the DNA. The sample includes roughly 120,000 clones, about 74% of them seen just once. Trimming at V came to 5 bases and at J to 10 bases, leaving 13 bases not matched to a gene. This CDR3 is built from 15 residues. The germline V gene has CDR1 SGHVS and CDR2 FNYEAQ. This TCR derives from an elderly man with COVID-19, enrolled during active disease. Sequenced sample: peripheral blood. The V and J genes are TRBV7-6 and TRBJ2-1; 8 bases agree with TRBD2. The CDR3: CASSGASGLRGEQFF. CDR3 nucleotides: TGTGCCAGCAGCGGAGCTAGCGGGCTTAGGGGAGAGCAGTTCTTC.